This T cell receptor beta chain is drawn from a study of vaccination effects on CD4 cells after COVID-19. Culture proceeded for approximately nine days, and CD4+ T cells were then isolated. Testing of the vaccine recipients showed negative nucleocapsid antibodies and no prior SARS-CoV-2 infection. Half the medium was replaced with IL-2 medium on days 3 and 7. General observations from the study: There was marked clonal contraction among infection- and vaccine-induced clones late after vaccination.

V lost 2 bases to trimming and J lost 4 bases, with 8 bases between them. The CDR3 length is 13 residues. CDR1 is MRHNA, CDR2 SNTAGT, per germline. Notes on this clone: Its antigen remains unidentified.

TCRdb's table, derived via immunoSEQ multiplex PCR, lists solely in-frame clones and lacks some. The top ten clones hold around 2.9% of a sample with 45,000 to 60,000 clones, 60% to 85% of them seen once. The TCR was taken from a human donor who received a COVID-19 vaccine. The V and J genes are TRBV6-4 and TRBJ1-2, with D perhaps TRBD1 (6 bases). The sequencing used CD4+ T cells from PBMCs cultured without peptide, collected before COVID-19 vaccination. This CDR3 reads CASSDVGGYGYTF. Written as DNA, the CDR3 is TGTGCCAGCAGTGACGTAGGGGGCTATGGCTACACCTTC.